The 25 T cell receptor beta chains below were found in one sample sequenced in a study of blood T cell repertoires in COVID-19. Libraries were prepared by immunoSEQ multiplex PCR; TCRdb keeps only in-frame clonotypes and omits some of them. The sample lists 200,000 to 250,000 clones, 80% to 90% occurring once. Sequenced: peripheral blood. The receptors here all came from a man aged 30 to 45 with active or convalescent COVID-19.

V is TRBV7-2 and J is TRBJ2-3; TRBD2 agrees at 9 bases. Trimming cost V 6 bases and J 8 bases; bases outside gene matches: 15. This CDR3 comprises 16 residues. Germline V gene lookup returns CDR1 SGHTA and CDR2 FQGNSA. In nucleotides, the CDR3 is TGTGCCAGCAGTTCTCAGAGCGGGGGGCCCGGGGGTACGCAGTATTTT. This sequence encodes CASSSQSGGPGGTQYF.

The rearrangement joins TRBV19 to TRBJ2-1; 8 positions agree with TRBD2. V gave up 6 bases and J gave up 8 bases; unmatched junction bases: 15. The CDR3 spans 16 residues. CDR1 and CDR2 (germline): LNHDA, SQIVND (reference sequence). The CDR3 coding sequence is TGTGCCAGTAGCCCGGGGGGCGGGGGGACATTGGATGAGCAGTTCTTC. This sequence encodes CASSPGGGGTLDEQFF.

The chain employs TRBV7-3 and TRBJ2-7; tentatively, D is TRBD2 (5 bases). V gave up 1 base and J gave up 5 bases, with 12 bases separating them. Germline CDR1 SGHTA, CDR2 FQGTGA. CDR3 length: 14 amino acids. This CDR3 is CASSLMRVPDEQYF. In nucleotides, the CDR3 is TGTGCCAGCAGCTTAATGAGGGTTCCGGACGAGCAGTACTTC.

This clone was found once. This rearrangement joins TRBV3-1 (or the pseudogene TRBV3-2) to TRBJ2-3; no reliable D call. Germline V CDR1 and CDR2: LGHDT, YNNKEL (reference sequence). This CDR3 comprises 15 residues. The germline V and J ends were trimmed by 4 bases and 2 bases, with 13 bases remaining between them. The CDR3: CASSPECDNTDTQYF. CDR3 bases: TGTGCCAGCAGCCCGGAGTGCGATAACACAGATACGCAGTATTTT.

This chain joins TRBV7-2 and TRBJ2-2; maybe TRBD1 (6 bases). There are 14 residues in the CDR3. The V and J ends lost 11 bases and 7 bases respectively, with 20 bases between them. Germline CDR1 and CDR2: SGHTA and FQGNSA. For the CDR3, the DNA is TGTGCCGGAGCTTTAGGGGGAACGGGCGGGGAGCTGTTTTTT. Translated, it gives CAGALGGTGGELFF.

This clone was counted a few times. The chain carries TRBV18 and TRBJ1-4, with a tentative D call TRBD1 (6 bases). In germline, CDR1 is KGHSH, CDR2 LQKENI. Trimming stripped 3 bases from V and 10 bases from J, with 18 bases between. The CDR3 is 15 residues long. CDR3 loop: CASSPGQPLSGKLFF. The CDR3 bases are TGTGCCAGCTCACCCGGACAGCCTCTATCGGGAAAACTGTTTTTT.

The chain links TRBV29-1 to TRBJ2-1; 9 bases are a match to TRBD2. This CDR3 spans 14 amino acids. Trimming took 4 bases from V and 1 from J; bases not matched to a gene: 2. Germline V gene lookup returns CDR1 SQVTM and CDR2 ANQGSEA. The CDR3 sequence is CSVASGNSYNEQFF. The CDR3 region has the DNA TGCAGCGTTGCTAGCGGGAATTCCTACAATGAGCAGTTCTTC.

The rearrangement uses TRBV6-6 and TRBJ1-2; 8 bases map to TRBD1. J gave up 6 bases and V 6 bases, and 12 bases lay outside the gene matches. The germline V gene has CDR1 MNHNY and CDR2 SVGAGI (reference sequence). The CDR3 extends over 15 amino acids. The DNA of the CDR3 is TGTGCCAGCAGCGCACCAGGGGGCATAGAAAATGGCTACACCTTC. Amino acids: CASSAPGGIENGYTF.

The gene calls are TRBV28 and TRBJ2-5, with a weak D call TRBD2 (6 bases). CDR1 is MDHEN, CDR2 SYDVKM, per germline. CDR3 length: 15 residues. Deletions cut 3 bases from V and 5 bases from J, with 16 bases between. In nucleotides, the CDR3 is TGTGCCAGCAGTTTTGATAGGAGGGTGTGGGAGACCCAGTACTTC. As protein: CASSFDRRVWETQYF.

V gene TRBV2 combines with J gene TRBJ1-2; the D is unclear. Germline CDR1 reads SNHLY; CDR2 reads FYNNEI. V dropped 4 bases and J dropped 7 bases, with 16 bases sitting between them. This CDR3 region has 14 residues. CDR3 protein: CASSAAGEAGGYTF. The CDR3 coding sequence is TGTGCCAGCAGTGCGGCAGGTGAAGCGGGTGGCTACACCTTC. Supplemented by reference TRBV2 and TRBJ1-2, the full variable domain reads EPEVTQTPSHQVTQMGQEVILRCVPISNHLYFYWYRQILGQKVEFLVSFYNNEISEKSEIFDDQFSVERPDGSNFTLKIRSTKLEDSAMYFCASSAAGEAGGYTFGSGTRLTVV.

V gene TRBV5-5 combines with J gene TRBJ1-5; D is undetermined. Trimming took off 0 bases at V and 5 bases at J, with 9 bases between the two ends. This CDR3 is built from 14 residues. Germline lookup yields CDR1 SGHKS and CDR2 YYEKEE (reference sequence). The CDR3 DNA reads as TGTGCCAGCAGCTTGGGGTACAGCTATCAGCCCCAGCATTTT. Translating gives CASSLGYSYQPQHF.

The rearrangement links TRBV5-1 to TRBJ1-4; D call uncertain. The CDR3 runs 13 residues. V was clipped by 1 base and J by 8 bases, with 9 bases between them. Germline V CDR1 and CDR2: SGHRS, YFSETQ. DNA for the CDR3: TGCGCCAGCAGCTTGCCGGGCGGGGAAAAACTGTTTTTT. This codes for CASSLPGGEKLFF.

This clone was counted a single time. This sequence joins TRBV6-2 or TRBV6-3 and TRBJ2-1; no definite D call. This CDR3 spans 15 amino acids. Germline V gene data show CDR1 as MNHEY and CDR2 as SVGEGT. The V and J ends lost 2 bases and 2 bases respectively, with 10 bases between them. This CDR3 is CASSYAASPYNEQFF. The CDR3 DNA reads as TGTGCCAGCAGTTACGCGGCCAGCCCCTACAATGAGCAGTTCTTC.

The CDR3 sequence is CASQRGGSEAFF. The CDR3 DNA reads TGTGCCAGCCAAAGGGGGGGCTCTGAAGCTTTCTTT. The genes are TRBV11-2 and TRBJ1-1; D is perhaps TRBD1 (6 bases). The CDR3 contains 12 residues. V gave up 8 bases and J gave up 6 bases, with 13 bases separating them. Germline V lookup: CDR1 SGHAT, CDR2 FQNNGV.

V gene TRBV9 combines with J gene TRBJ1-3; D unclear. Looked up from germline, CDR1 is SGDLS and CDR2 is YYNGEE. Trimming took off 2 bases at V and 4 bases at J, with 19 bases between the two ends. The CDR3 has 17 residues. This CDR3 is CASSVRSGGGTGNTIYF. Here the CDR3 DNA reads TGTGCCAGCAGCGTGAGGTCTGGTGGAGGAACAGGAAACACCATATATTTT.

The chain couples TRBV5-1 to TRBJ2-3; TRBD2 matches 7 bases. Germline V CDR1 and CDR2: SGHRS, YFSETQ. The CDR3 extends over 16 amino acids. Trimming at V came to 5 bases and at J to 3 bases, leaving 12 bases not matched to a gene. In nucleotides, the CDR3 is TGCGCCAGCAGACTAGGAGCCCAGCGGGAAACAGATACGCAGTATTTT. Amino acids: CASRLGAQRETDTQYF. The entire variable domain, with the rest obtained from reference TRBV5-1 and TRBJ2-3, is as follows: KAGVTQTPRYLIKTRGQQVTLSCSPISGHRSVSWYQQTPGQGLQFLFEYFSETQRNKGNFPGRFSGRQFSNSRSEMNVSTLELGDSALYLCASRLGAQRETDTQYFGPGTRLTVL.

In DNA, the CDR3 is TGTGCCAGCACCTCATACCACAGGGGTGAAGATGGCTACACCTTC. Translation gives CASTSYHRGEDGYTF. The rearrangement links TRBV28 to TRBJ1-2; 7 bases agree with TRBD1. This CDR3 spans 15 amino acids. The ends lost 7 bases at V and 6 bases at J; junction bases unmatched: 14. Germline V CDR1 and CDR2: MDHEN, SYDVKM.

This clone was counted a few times. The chain employs TRBV5-4 and TRBJ2-7; possible D gene TRBD1, 6 bases. CDR3 length: 16 residues. The ends were cut back, 4 bases at V and 5 bases at J, with 22 bases in the middle. CDR1 is SGHNT and CDR2 is YYREEE in the germline V gene (reference sequence). CDR3 region: CASSTPTGPGRDEQYF. The DNA for the CDR3 is TGTGCCAGCAGCACACCGACAGGTCCAGGACGGGACGAGCAGTACTTC.

This clone was seen once. The chain uses TRBV5-6 and TRBJ2-3, with TRBD1 identical over 8 bases. The germline V gene has CDR1 SGHDT and CDR2 YYEEEE. Trimming removed 0 bases from V and 0 bases from J; junction bases left unmatched: 3. CDR3 length: 16 amino acids. CDR3 bases: TGTGCCAGCAGCTTGGCTCGGGACAGGAGCACAGATACGCAGTATTTT. This codes for CASSLARDRSTDTQYF.

V and J are TRBV19 and TRBJ2-7; TRBD2 matches at 12 bases. The germline V gene has CDR1 LNHDA and CDR2 SQIVND (reference sequence). J lost 2 bases, V lost 8 bases, and 4 bases had no gene match. CDR3 length equals 14 residues. The CDR3 loop reads CASQTSGGTYEQYF. CDR3 nucleotides: TGTGCCAGTCAGACTAGCGGGGGAACCTACGAGCAGTACTTC.

This chain uses TRBV7-2 with TRBJ2-5; D is undetermined. V gave up 7 bases and J gave up 1 base, with 7 bases separating them. The CDR3 totals 12 residues. CDR1 SGHTA and CDR2 FQGNSA come from the germline V gene. Here the CDR3 DNA reads TGTGCCAGCATGAGGAGCCAAGAGACCCAGTACTTC. It encodes CASMRSQETQYF.

The chain employs TRBV3-1 (or the pseudogene TRBV3-2) and TRBJ2-7, with 9 bases identical to TRBD2. The CDR3 extends over 17 amino acids. V dropped 1 base and J dropped 6; count of bases not matched to a gene: 13. Germline assignment: CDR1 LGHDT and CDR2 YNNKEL (reference sequence). For the CDR3, the DNA is TGTGCCAGCAGCCAAGGGGGGTGGGGACTAGCAGAGTCCGAGCAGTACTTC. Translated: CASSQGGWGLAESEQYF.

This clone has just one count. The rearrangement links TRBV7-8 to TRBJ2-5, with 7 bases that match TRBD2. The CDR3 covers 17 residues. The germline CDR1 and CDR2 sequences are SGHVS and FQNEAQ. With V trimmed by 5 bases and J by 2 bases, 14 bases remained unmatched. DNA of the CDR3: TGTGCCAGCAGCGATCCCTGGATAGCGGGCGGGCAAGAGACCCAGTACTTC. Translated: CASSDPWIAGGQETQYF.

The rearrangement uses TRBV3-1 (or the pseudogene TRBV3-2) and TRBJ1-1; D gene unclear. Germline CDR1 and CDR2: LGHDT and YNNKEL (reference sequence). Trimming left V 2 bases short and J 1 base short, with 5 bases between. The length of the CDR3 is 13 residues. CDR3 DNA: TGTGCCAGCAGCCAACGGGAGAACACTGAAGCTTTCTTT. This sequence encodes CASSQRENTEAFF.

This chain connects TRBV10-3 to TRBJ1-2; D not certain. Germline V gene sequence: CDR1 ENHRY, CDR2 SYGVKD. V lost 6 bases and J 1 base, leaving 9 bases between the germline ends. The CDR3 runs 13 residues. CDR3 protein: CAISELINYGYTF. The CDR3 DNA sequence: TGTGCCATCAGCGAACTCATTAACTATGGCTACACCTTC.